The T cell receptor beta chain under discussion was sequenced for a study of T cell changes during pregnancy in multiple sclerosis. TCRdb's table, derived via immunoSEQ multiplex PCR, lists solely in-frame clones and lacks some. The table shows about 41,000 clones, with 89% occurring only once. The V gene lost 10 bases and the J gene lost 2 bases, with 13 bases spanning the gap. The CDR3 length is 13 residues. Germline CDR1 MRHNA, CDR2 SNTAGT. Sequencing used CD4+ T cells from peripheral blood mononuclear cells, obtained in the first trimester of pregnancy. The V gene is TRBV6-4, the J gene TRBJ2-3; D might be TRBD2 (6 bases). This receptor was obtained from a female donor with multiple sclerosis, enrolled in a pregnancy study. The CDR3 DNA sequence: TGTGCCATCCCTACTAGCTTCACAGATACGCAGTATTTT. Translated: CAIPTSFTDTQYF.